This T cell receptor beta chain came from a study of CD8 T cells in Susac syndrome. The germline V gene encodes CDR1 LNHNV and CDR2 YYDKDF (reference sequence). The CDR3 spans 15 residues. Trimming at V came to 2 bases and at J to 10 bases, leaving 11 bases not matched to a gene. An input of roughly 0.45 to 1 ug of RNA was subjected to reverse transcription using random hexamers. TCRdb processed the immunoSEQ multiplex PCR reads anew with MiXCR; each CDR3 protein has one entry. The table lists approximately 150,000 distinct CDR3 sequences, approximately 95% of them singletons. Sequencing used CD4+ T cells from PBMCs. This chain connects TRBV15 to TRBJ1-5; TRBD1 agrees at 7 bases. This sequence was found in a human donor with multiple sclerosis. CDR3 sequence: CATSRSKDRALPQHF. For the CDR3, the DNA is TGTGCCACCAGCAGATCGAAAGACAGGGCTTTACCCCAGCATTTT.